A single TCR beta chain is shown here with its context. Seattle researchers signed up patients amid active infection and tracked them longitudinally. CDR3 size: 13 residues. Looked up from germline, CDR1 is KGHSH and CDR2 is LQKENI. Trimming shortened V by 8 bases and J by 2 bases, and 7 bases separated the two germline ends. These data come from a study of blood T cell repertoires in COVID-19. Across the study: Samples representing acute and convalescent COVID-19 were sourced from the United States, Italy and Spain. Sample material is recorded as cDNA or gDNA derived from T cells, B-cell-depleted T cells, or PBMCs.

Authors' methods: The authors estimated nucleated cell counts from reference gene primer amplification. Data came from immunoSEQ multiplex PCR; TCRdb stores just in-frame clones and leaves some out. That table gives V, J and clone size, and the DNA gave D and trimming. The sample has more than 200,000 clones; around 90% are singletons. The chain is built from TRBV18 and TRBJ2-6, with D uncertain. This receptor was obtained from a woman in her fifties or sixties with COVID-19, enrolled during active disease. The sequencing input was peripheral blood. The CDR3 sequence: CASLSTGANVLTF. The CDR3, as DNA: TGTGCCAGCCTAAGTACTGGGGCCAACGTCCTGACTTTC.